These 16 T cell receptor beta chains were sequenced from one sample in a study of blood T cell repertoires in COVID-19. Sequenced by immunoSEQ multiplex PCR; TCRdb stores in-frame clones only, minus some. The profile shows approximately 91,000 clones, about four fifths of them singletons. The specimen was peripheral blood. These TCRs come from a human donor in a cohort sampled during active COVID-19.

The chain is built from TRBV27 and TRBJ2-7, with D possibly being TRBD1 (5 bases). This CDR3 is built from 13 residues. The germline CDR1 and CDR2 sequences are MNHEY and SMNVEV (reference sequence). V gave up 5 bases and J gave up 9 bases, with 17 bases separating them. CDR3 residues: CASSPRAARGQYF. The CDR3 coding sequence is TGTGCCAGCAGTCCCAGGGCTGCAAGAGGGCAGTACTTC.

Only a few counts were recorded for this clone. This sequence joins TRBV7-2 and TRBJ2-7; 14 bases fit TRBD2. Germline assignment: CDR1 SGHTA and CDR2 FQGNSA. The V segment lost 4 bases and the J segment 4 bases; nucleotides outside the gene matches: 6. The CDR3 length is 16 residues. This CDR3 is CASSSRTSGGRYEQYF. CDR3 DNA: TGTGCCAGCAGCTCGCGGACTAGCGGGGGGCGTTACGAGCAGTACTTC.

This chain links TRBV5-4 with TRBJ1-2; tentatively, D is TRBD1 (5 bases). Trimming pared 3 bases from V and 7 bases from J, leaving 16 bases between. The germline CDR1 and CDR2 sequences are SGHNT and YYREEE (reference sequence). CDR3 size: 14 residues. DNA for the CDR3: TGTGCCAGCAGCTCCCGAACAGGTTTCGTTGGCTACACCTTC. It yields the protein CASSSRTGFVGYTF.

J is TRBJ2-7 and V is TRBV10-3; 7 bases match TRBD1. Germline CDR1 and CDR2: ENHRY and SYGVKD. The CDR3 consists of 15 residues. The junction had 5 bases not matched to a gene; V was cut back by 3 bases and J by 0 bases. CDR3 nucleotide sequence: TGTGCCATCAGTGAAGGGGGCGGCCTCTCCTACGAGCAGTACTTC. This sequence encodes CAISEGGGLSYEQYF.

This CDR3 is CASSTRGEQYF. In DNA form, the CDR3 reads TGTGCCAGTAGTACCAGGGGCGAGCAGTACTTC. The V gene is TRBV19, the J gene TRBJ2-7; D may be TRBD1 (6 bases). V was clipped by 4 bases and J by 6 bases, with 7 bases between them. CDR1 and CDR2 from the germline V gene are LNHDA and SQIVND (reference sequence). The length of the CDR3 is 11 residues.

DNA for the CDR3: TGTGCCAGCGCGGAGGCTTTCTACCCCCAGCATTTT. Protein sequence: CASAEAFYPQHF. The rearrangement joins TRBV6-5 to TRBJ1-5; D gene ambiguous. Trimming cost V 8 bases and J 10 bases, with 15 bases left between them. Per the germline V gene, CDR1 is MNHEY and CDR2 is SVGAGI. CDR3 length equals 12 residues.

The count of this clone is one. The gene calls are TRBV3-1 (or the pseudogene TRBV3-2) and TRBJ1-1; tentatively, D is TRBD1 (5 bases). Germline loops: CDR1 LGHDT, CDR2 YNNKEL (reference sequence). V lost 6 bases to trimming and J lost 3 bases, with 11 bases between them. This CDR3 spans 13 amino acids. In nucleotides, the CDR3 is TGTGCCAGCAGGGCCGCGGGGGACACTGAAGCTTTCTTT. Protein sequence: CASRAAGDTEAFF.

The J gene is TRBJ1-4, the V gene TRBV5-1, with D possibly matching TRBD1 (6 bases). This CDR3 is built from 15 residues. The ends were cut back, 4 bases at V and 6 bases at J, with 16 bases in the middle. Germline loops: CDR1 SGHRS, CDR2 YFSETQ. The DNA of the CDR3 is TGCGCCAGCAGCGGATCGGGGGGCGTCGATGAAAAACTGTTTTTT. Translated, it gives CASSGSGGVDEKLFF. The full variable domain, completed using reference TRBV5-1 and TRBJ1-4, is KAGVTQTPRYLIKTRGQQVTLSCSPISGHRSVSWYQQTPGQGLQFLFEYFSETQRNKGNFPGRFSGRQFSNSRSEMNVSTLELGDSALYLCASSGSGGVDEKLFFGSGTQLSVL.

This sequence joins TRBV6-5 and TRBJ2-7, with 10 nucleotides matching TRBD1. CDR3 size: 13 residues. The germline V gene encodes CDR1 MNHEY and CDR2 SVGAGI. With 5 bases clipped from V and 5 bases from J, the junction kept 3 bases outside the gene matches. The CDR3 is CASSRQGANEQYF. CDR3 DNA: TGTGCCAGCAGTCGACAGGGGGCCAACGAGCAGTACTTC.

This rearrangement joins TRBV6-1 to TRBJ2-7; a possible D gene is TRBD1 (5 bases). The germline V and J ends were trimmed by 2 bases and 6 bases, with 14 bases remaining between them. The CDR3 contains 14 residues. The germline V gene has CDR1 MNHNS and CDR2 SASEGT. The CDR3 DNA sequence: TGTGCCAGCAGTGAAAGATCTGGGGCCGGCGAGCAGTACTTC. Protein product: CASSERSGAGEQYF.

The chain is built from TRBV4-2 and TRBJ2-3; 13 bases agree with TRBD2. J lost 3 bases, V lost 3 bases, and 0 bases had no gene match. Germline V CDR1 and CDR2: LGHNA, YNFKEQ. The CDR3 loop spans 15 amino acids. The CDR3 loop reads CASSQGLAGTDTQYF. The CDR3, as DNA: TGTGCCAGCAGCCAGGGACTAGCGGGAACAGATACGCAGTATTTT.

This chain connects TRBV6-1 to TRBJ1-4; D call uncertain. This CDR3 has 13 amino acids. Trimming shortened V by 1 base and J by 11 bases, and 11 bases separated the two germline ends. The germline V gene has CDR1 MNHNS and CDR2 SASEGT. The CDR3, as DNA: TGTGCCAGCAGTGAAGTGGCCAGTACGAAACTGTTTTTT. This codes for CASSEVASTKLFF.

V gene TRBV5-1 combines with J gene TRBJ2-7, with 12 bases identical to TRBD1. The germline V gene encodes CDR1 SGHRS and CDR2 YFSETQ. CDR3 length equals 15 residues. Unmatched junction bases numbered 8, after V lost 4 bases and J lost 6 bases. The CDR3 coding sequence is TGCGCCAGCAGCCTCGGGACAGGGGGCCAGGCCGAGCAGTACTTC. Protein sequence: CASSLGTGGQAEQYF.

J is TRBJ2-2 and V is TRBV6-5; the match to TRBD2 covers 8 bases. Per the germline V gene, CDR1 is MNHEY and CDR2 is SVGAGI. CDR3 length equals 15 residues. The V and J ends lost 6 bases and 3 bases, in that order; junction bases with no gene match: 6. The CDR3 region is CASRATSGYTGELFF. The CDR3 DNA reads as TGTGCCAGCAGGGCTACTAGCGGATACACCGGGGAGCTGTTTTTT.

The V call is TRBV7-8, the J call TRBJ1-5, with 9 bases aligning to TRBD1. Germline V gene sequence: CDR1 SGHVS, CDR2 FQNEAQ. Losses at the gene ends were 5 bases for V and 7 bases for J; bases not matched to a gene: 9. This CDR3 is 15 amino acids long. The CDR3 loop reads CASSPRGQGGQPQHF. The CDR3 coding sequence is TGTGCCAGCAGCCCAAGGGGACAGGGTGGGCAGCCCCAGCATTTT.

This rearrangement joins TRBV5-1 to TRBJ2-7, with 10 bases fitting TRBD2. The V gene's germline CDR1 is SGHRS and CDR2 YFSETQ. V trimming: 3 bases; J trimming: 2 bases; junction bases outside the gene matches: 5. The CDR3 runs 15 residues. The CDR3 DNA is TGCGCCAGCAGCTCAGGACTAGCGGCCCCCTACGAGCAGTACTTC. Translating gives CASSSGLAAPYEQYF. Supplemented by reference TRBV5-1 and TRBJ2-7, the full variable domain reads KAGVTQTPRYLIKTRGQQVTLSCSPISGHRSVSWYQQTPGQGLQFLFEYFSETQRNKGNFPGRFSGRQFSNSRSEMNVSTLELGDSALYLCASSSGLAAPYEQYFGPGTRLTVT.